This T cell receptor (beta chain) was found in a study of OX40 agonist ivuxolimab in advanced cancers. With regard to the full study: The costimulatory receptor OX40 (CD134) was targeted by ivuxolimab, a fully human IgG2 agonistic monoclonal antibody. Intravenous ivuxolimab was administered to patients every 2 weeks at six dose levels: 0.01, 0.1, 0.3, 1.5, 3 and 10 mg/kg. Among the roughly 50 dose-escalation patients, 19 had hepatocellular carcinoma, around 15 melanoma, 9 renal cell carcinoma and 9 head and neck cancer. The dose-escalation cohort was 80% to 90% male with a mean age of around 64 years, ranging from about 23 to 85. Patients were allowed to have had prior anti-PD-1, anti-PD-L1 or anti-CTLA-4 therapy, and 40% of the dose-escalation patients had previously received checkpoint inhibitors. Partial responses occurred in three dose-escalation patients, of whom one had hepatocellular carcinoma and two had cutaneous melanoma. The purpose of peripheral TCRbeta sequencing was to test whether ivuxolimab changed TCR sequence diversity and led to clonal T-cell expansion. The monotherapy dose-escalation portion (N of about 50 patients) of the phase I ivuxolimab trial is reported in the paper.

To note about this clone: Its cognate antigen has yet to be identified. Within one base of it there is no much larger clone, and no base qualities were kept.

General study outcomes and caveats: After ivuxolimab, CD8+ T cells had more expanded clones than CD4+ T cells on average. At doses of 0.1 to 3.0 mg/kg, clonal expansion of both CD4+ and CD8+ blood T cells was observed from baseline to week 6. Antigen specificity was not determined for the clonally expanded peripheral T cells. In the 0.1-3.0 mg/kg groups, partial responders had among the lowest normalized peripheral clonal expansion, particularly in CD8+ T cells. Low levels of normalized T-cell clonal expansion were also shown by some nonresponding patients.

The V and J ends are trimmed by 5 bases and 2 bases, leaving 12 bases between them. Sequences MNHEY (CDR1) and SVGAGI (CDR2) are obtained from the germline V gene. The CDR3 contains 14 residues, cysteine and phenylalanine counted. The only DNA kept is the CDR3, 42 bases in frame from the first base. To sequence the TCRbeta CDR3 region, genomic DNA was isolated from the sorted cells. The immunoSEQ Assay was used to sequence the TCRbeta CDR3 regions. TCRdb carries this immuneACCESS record with in-frame sequences only. Its versions omit some clonotypes, under half of them owing to an unresolved V gene in the studies checked, with the rest unexplained. For this sample the table gives roughly 13,000 clones, of which about 82% were detected only once. Jointly, the top ten make up 14% of the sample. Patients with autoimmune disease history or receiving systemic immunosuppression were excluded from the trial. Peripheral blood for TCR sequencing was drawn from every dose cohort at baseline, at cycle 4 day 1 and at cycle 7 day 1. The samples were drawn from a first-in-human, open-label, multicenter phase I dose-escalation trial of ivuxolimab. Adults with locally advanced or metastatic melanoma, renal cell, hepatocellular, or head and neck squamous cell carcinoma were enrolled in the trial. Before TCR sequencing, CD4+ T cells and CD8+ T cells from peripheral blood were sorted into separate populations.

The chain joins TRBV6-5 to TRBJ2-5, with a tentative D call of TRBD1 or TRBD2, each matching 5 bases. The clonotype was recovered from an adult with an advanced solid tumor such as melanoma, head and neck, liver or kidney cancer. The sequencing used CD4+ or CD8+ T cells sorted from blood, collected in a trial of the OX40 agonist ivuxolimab. The bases are TGTGCCAGCAGTCCCCGGGACGGACAAGAGACCCAGTACTTC. The encoded protein is CASSPRDGQETQYF.